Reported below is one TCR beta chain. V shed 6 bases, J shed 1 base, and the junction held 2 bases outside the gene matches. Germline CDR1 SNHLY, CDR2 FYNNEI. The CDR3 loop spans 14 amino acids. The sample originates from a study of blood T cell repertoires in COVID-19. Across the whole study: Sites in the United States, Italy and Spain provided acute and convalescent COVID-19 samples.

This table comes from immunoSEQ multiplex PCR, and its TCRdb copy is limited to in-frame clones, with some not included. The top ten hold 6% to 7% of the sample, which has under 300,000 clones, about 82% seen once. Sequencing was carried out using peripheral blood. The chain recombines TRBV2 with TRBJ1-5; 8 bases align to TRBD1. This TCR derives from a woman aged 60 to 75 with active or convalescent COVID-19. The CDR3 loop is CASRGTGSNQPQHF. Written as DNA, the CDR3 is TGTGCCAGCAGGGGGACAGGAAGCAATCAGCCCCAGCATTTT.